The clone carrying this TCR beta chain showed up just once. This sample stems from a study of T cells in Graves' hyperthyroidism and ophthalmopathy. Participants, patients aged 18 to 65, had newly diagnosed hyperthyroidism with a duration under 2 months. Exclusion followed for patients with uncontrolled infection, other autoimmune disease, pregnancy or lactation. CDR3 length equals 16 residues. The V gene's germline CDR1 is LNHDA and CDR2 SQIVND (reference sequence). V was pared by 4 bases and J by 2 bases, with 17 bases between. Researchers took RNA transcripts and amplified the TCR beta CDR3 regions from them. HTBI primers were employed in a first-round RT-PCR of the TCR CDR3. Each CDR3 protein is one row after TCRdb ran MiXCR on the multiplex PCR reads. The sample has under 350,000 distinct CDR3 sequences, around 20% seen once.

This clonotype originated in a woman in her fifties or sixties with Graves' hyperthyroidism. The chain links TRBV19 to TRBJ1-1; D gene uncertain. The sample taken for sequencing was blood. CDR3 sequence: CASSNRRGEGNTEAFF. CDR3 nucleotide sequence: TGTGCCAGTAGTAACCGTCGTGGAGAAGGTAACACTGAAGCTTTCTTT. The variable domain in full, completed from reference TRBV19 and TRBJ1-1, reads DGGITQSPKYLFRKEGQNVTLSCEQNLNHDAMYWYRQDPGQGLRLIYYSQIVNDFQKGDIAEGYSVSREKKESFPLTVTSAQKNPTAFYLCASSNRRGEGNTEAFFGQGTRLTVV.